This TCR beta chain was observed in a study of control samples from healthy donors and cancer patients (dated by TCRdb to about 2020). On this clone: The antigen it binds to is not known. Base quality data are lacking; no much larger clone is found one base away.

Taken from the germline V gene, the CDR1 and CDR2 loops are SGHTA and FQGTGA. The CDR3, cysteine through phenylalanine, is 15 amino acids long. Here the CDR3 DNA is all that survives: 45 bases in frame from base 1. V is pruned by 1 base and J by 2 bases, leaving 4 bases of the junction without a gene match. Libraries were made using the immunoSEQ multiplex PCR assay. As stored in TCRdb, this immuneACCESS dataset retains in-frame rearrangements with V and J assigned. A fraction of the clones does not appear; measured against another copy, unresolved V genes explain less than half of the discrepancy, and the remainder lacks a known reason. The sample table lists 150,000 to 200,000 clones, around 87% of them with a count of one. The ten largest clonotypes hold approximately 1.4% of the sample.

The chain is encoded by TRBV7-3 joined to TRBJ2-7, with TRBD1 identical over 8 junction bases. The clonotype originates from a woman aged 45-60 years in good health. The sample taken for sequencing was blood. The CDR3 reads CASSLSTGGTYEQYF. The base sequence is TGTGCCAGCAGCTTAAGCACAGGGGGAACCTACGAGCAGTACTTC.